Shown below are 3 T cell receptor beta chains from a single sample sequenced in a study of T cells in Graves' hyperthyroidism and ophthalmopathy. The source material, RNA transcripts, was used to amplify TCR beta CDR3 regions. When the TCR CDR3 underwent first-round RT-PCR, the HTBI primer set was used. TCRdb reanalysed the multiplex PCR reads using MiXCR and keeps one entry per CDR3 protein. The sample contains some 370,000 distinct CDR3 sequences, about 14% of which appear only once. The sequenced material came from blood. The receptor source for this set is a man aged 50-59 years with Graves' ophthalmopathy.

This clonotype showed up many times. The chain joins TRBV28 to TRBJ1-2; D may be TRBD1 (6 bases). The CDR3 runs 13 residues. Deletions cut 7 bases from V and 4 bases from J, with 13 bases between. Germline V gene lookup returns CDR1 MDHEN and CDR2 SYDVKM. In DNA, the CDR3 is TGTGCCAGCATGCGGTCCAGGGGCTATGGCTACACCTTC. Protein: CASMRSRGYGYTF.

Many counts were recorded for this clonotype. The chain is built from TRBV11-2 and TRBJ2-7; D is unclear. The CDR3 runs 12 residues. V lost 5 bases and J lost 9, with 14 bases in between. The germline CDR1 and CDR2 sequences are SGHAT and FQNNGV. CDR3 nucleotide sequence: TGTGCCAGCAGCCCAGGATTGGTGGGGCAGTACTTC. It codes for CASSPGLVGQYF.

The chain uses TRBV14 and TRBJ2-1; TRBD1 matches at 7 bases. Trimming removed 2 bases from V and 6 bases from J; junction bases left unmatched: 1. The CDR3 is 13 residues long. The germline CDR1 and CDR2 sequences are SGHDN and FVKESK. As DNA, the CDR3 is TGTGCCAGCAGCCAAAACAGGGGCAATGAGCAGTTCTTC. It translates to CASSQNRGNEQFF.